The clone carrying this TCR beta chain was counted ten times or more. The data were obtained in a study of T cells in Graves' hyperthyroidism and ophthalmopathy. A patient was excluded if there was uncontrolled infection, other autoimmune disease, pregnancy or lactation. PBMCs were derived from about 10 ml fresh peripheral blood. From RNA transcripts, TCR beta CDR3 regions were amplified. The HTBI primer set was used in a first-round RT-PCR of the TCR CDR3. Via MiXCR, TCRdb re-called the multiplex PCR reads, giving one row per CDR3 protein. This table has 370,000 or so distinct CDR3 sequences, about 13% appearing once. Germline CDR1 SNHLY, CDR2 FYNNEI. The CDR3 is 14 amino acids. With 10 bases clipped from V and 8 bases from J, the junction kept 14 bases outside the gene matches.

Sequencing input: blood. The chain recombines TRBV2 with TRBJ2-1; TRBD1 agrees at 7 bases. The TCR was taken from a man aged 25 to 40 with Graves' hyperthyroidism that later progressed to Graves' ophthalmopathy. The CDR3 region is CANPPGDRVYEQFF. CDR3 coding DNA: TGTGCCAACCCACCCGGAGACAGGGTCTATGAGCAGTTCTTC.